This T cell receptor beta chain was observed in a study of response to subunit inactivated influenza vaccine. Study-level findings and limits: The authors offered the suggestion that each seasonal influenza vaccination recruits few new T cells.

CDR3 length: 16 amino acids. In germline, CDR1 is SGHAT, CDR2 FQNNGV. The J segment lost 7 bases and the V segment lost 6 bases, leaving 9 bases of the junction unmatched. One entry per CDR3 protein, called by TCRdb with MiXCR from the RT-PCR reads. Of some 500,000 distinct CDR3 sequences listed, 15% to 20% were seen once; the top ten hold less than 4%. As to this clonotype: The antigen remains undetermined.

The V call is TRBV11-2, the J call TRBJ2-5; 15 positions agree with TRBD2. The clonotype originates from a man aged 50-75 years who received an inactivated influenza vaccine. Sequences were derived from CD4+ T cells sorted from PBMCs, sampled around 25 months after vaccination. The CDR3, as DNA: TGTGCCAGCAGACACCCGGGACTAGCGGGGGGCGGGACCCAGTACTTC. Amino acid sequence: CASRHPGLAGGGTQYF. Based on the CDR3 plus reference TRBV11-2 and TRBJ2-5, the full variable domain is EAGVAQSPRYKIIEKRQSVAFWCNPISGHATLYWYQQILGQGPKLLIQFQNNGVVDDSQLPKDRFSAERLKGVDSTLKIQPAKLEDSAVYLCASRHPGLAGGGTQYFGPGTRLLVL.